The 32 T cell receptor beta chains presented below share a single source sample, sequenced in a study of cytotoxic CD8 clonotypes in ibrutinib-treated CLL. The data were produced by immunoSEQ multiplex PCR, yet TCRdb's version contains in-frame clones alone and is incomplete. The sample lists about 270,000 clones; approximately 76% were seen once. The source material was PBMCs, sampled at disease progression, from a patient treated with ibrutinib. These receptors were collected from a human donor with chronic lymphocytic leukemia.

V gene TRBV29-1 combines with J gene TRBJ2-3, with a tentative D call TRBD2 (8 bases). The CDR3 runs 14 residues. Looked up from germline, CDR1 is SQVTM and CDR2 is ANQGSEA. V lost 3 bases to trimming and J lost 9 bases, with 19 bases between them. The CDR3 loop is CSVEVSGARGTQYF. DNA of the CDR3: TGCAGCGTTGAGGTTAGCGGGGCCAGGGGGACGCAGTATTTT.

J is TRBJ1-1 and V is TRBV5-1; TRBD1 aligns across 9 bases. Per germline, CDR1 SGHRS and CDR2 YFSETQ. The V gene end was trimmed by 5 bases and the J gene end by 2 bases; junction bases not matched to a gene: 4. This CDR3 spans 14 amino acids. As DNA, the CDR3 is TGCGCCAGCAGTGGGACAGGGTCCAACACTGAAGCTTTCTTT. Its translation is CASSGTGSNTEAFF.

The CDR3 protein is CASSLSQGAYEQYF. The CDR3 nucleotides are TGTGCCAGCAGCTTATCACAGGGGGCCTACGAGCAGTACTTC. The chain combines TRBV7-2 with TRBJ2-7; 8 bases are a match to TRBD1. V shed 2 bases, J shed 2 bases, and the junction held 2 bases outside the gene matches. The V gene's germline CDR1 is SGHTA and CDR2 FQGNSA. The CDR3 consists of 14 residues.

This clone has just one count. This chain joins TRBV6-4 and TRBJ1-5; possibly TRBD1 for D (5 bases). V lost 2 bases to trimming and J lost 5 bases, with 10 bases between them. CDR1 and CDR2 (germline): MRHNA, SNTAGT. CDR3 size: 14 residues. The CDR3 DNA reads as TGTGCCAGCAGTGACCGGGGAGGGGATCAGCCCCAGCATTTT. It yields the protein CASSDRGGDQPQHF.

The chain carries TRBV9 and TRBJ2-6; D is ambiguous. Per germline, CDR1 SGDLS and CDR2 YYNGEE. The germline V and J ends were trimmed by 4 bases and 0 bases, with 20 bases remaining between them. This CDR3 has 19 residues. CDR3 nucleotide sequence: TGTGCCAGCAGCCCACGACCTAGGCAGATTCTCTCTGGGGCCAACGTCCTGACTTTC. Protein sequence: CASSPRPRQILSGANVLTF.

This clone was picked up a small number of times. The rearrangement joins TRBV7-2 to TRBJ1-5, with D uncertain. Germline-derived CDR1 and CDR2 are SGHTA and FQGNSA. V lost 4 bases to trimming and J lost 5 bases, with 12 bases between them. The CDR3 has 14 amino acids. The CDR3 nucleotides are TGTGCCAGCAGCTCGGAGAGGACGGATCAGCCCCAGCATTTT. It is translated as CASSSERTDQPQHF.

The sample holds a few counts of this clone. The rearrangement uses TRBV10-3 and TRBJ1-2, with D uncertain. CDR1 and CDR2 from the germline V gene are ENHRY and SYGVKD. V shed 2 bases and J shed 7 bases, with 5 bases lying between them. There are 11 residues in the CDR3. The CDR3 sequence: CAISEVGGYTF. Written as DNA, the CDR3 is TGTGCCATCAGTGAGGTCGGTGGCTACACCTTC.

The sample holds one count of this clone. V and J are TRBV7-3 and TRBJ2-1; D unclear. Germline V gene data show CDR1 as SGHTA and CDR2 as FQGTGA. The CDR3 sequence is 13 residues long. The V and J ends lost 4 bases and 2 bases respectively, with 6 bases between them. The CDR3 sequence is CASSSFPYNEQFF. The CDR3 nucleotides are TGTGCCAGCAGCTCCTTTCCCTACAATGAGCAGTTCTTC.

V is TRBV13 and J is TRBJ2-6; D could derive from TRBD1 or TRBD2 (5 bases each). The length of the CDR3 is 21 residues. V lost 7 bases, J lost 0 bases, and 28 bases lay in between. The germline V gene encodes CDR1 PRHDT and CDR2 FYEKMQ (reference sequence). The CDR3 is CASTIRRDLPFPPSGANVLTF. CDR3 in DNA: TGTGCCAGCACCATCAGAAGGGACCTTCCGTTCCCCCCCTCTGGGGCCAACGTCCTGACTTTC.

This chain uses TRBV5-4 with TRBJ2-3, with 11 bases fitting TRBD2. V was clipped by 0 bases and J by 6 bases; unmatched bases: 6. The CDR3 has 16 residues. Germline lookup yields CDR1 SGHNT and CDR2 YYREEE (reference sequence). The CDR3 DNA is TGTGCCAGCAGCTTGGCTGGACTAGCGGGCTCTGATACGCAGTATTTT. Its translation is CASSLAGLAGSDTQYF. The variable domain in full, completed from reference TRBV5-4 and TRBJ2-3, reads ETGVTQSPTHLIKTRGQQVTLRCSSQSGHNTVSWYQQALGQGPQFIFQYYREEENGRGNFPPRFSGLQFPNYSSELNVNALELDDSALYLCASSLAGLAGSDTQYFGPGTRLTVL.

Worth noting for this clone: The junction differs from germline at one of its ends, possibly a read error. The chain joins TRBV2 to TRBJ2-7; a possible D gene is TRBD2 (6 bases). CDR1 and CDR2 (germline): SNHLY, FYNNEI. The CDR3 totals 16 residues. The CDR3 region is CAFRDSIGGGFTGSRF. The CDR3 coding sequence is TGTGCCTTCCGGGACTCCATTGGCGGCGGGTTTACGGGCAGTCGGTTC.

The J gene is TRBJ2-3, the V gene TRBV9, with a tentative D call TRBD2 (6 bases). CDR1 and CDR2 from the germline V gene are SGDLS and YYNGEE. V lost 0 bases and J lost 2, with 16 bases in between. The CDR3 has 17 residues. The CDR3 DNA is TGTGCCAGCAGCGTAGACCCGGTCGGGGGATACACAGATACGCAGTATTTT. This codes for CASSVDPVGGYTDTQYF. Looking up the rest from reference TRBV9 and TRBJ2-3 gives the full variable domain: DSGVTQTPKHLITATGQRVTLRCSPRSGDLSVYWYQQSLDQGLQFLIQYYNGEERAKGNILERFSAQQFPDLHSELNLSSLELGDSALYFCASSVDPVGGYTDTQYFGPGTRLTVL.

The chain couples TRBV7-5 to TRBJ1-2; the D call in the table, TRBD1, was not verified against the DNA. TRBV7-5 is designated a pseudogene. This CDR3 has 14 amino acids. CDR3 loop: CARSPRTENYGYTF. Here the CDR3 DNA reads TGTGCCAGAAGCCCGAGGACAGAGAACTATGGCTACACCTTC.

The chain carries TRBV6-5 and TRBJ2-7, with 12 positions matching TRBD2. The CDR3 runs to 15 residues. With 4 bases clipped from V and 7 bases from J, the junction kept 8 bases outside the gene matches. CDR1 and CDR2 from the germline V gene are MNHEY and SVGAGI. CDR3 in DNA: TGTGCCAGCAGTTGGACTAGCGGGAAGGCGCGGGAGCAGTACTTC. Residues: CASSWTSGKAREQYF.

The chain couples TRBV7-9 to TRBJ1-1; D ambiguous. V was shortened by 7 bases and J by 5 bases, with 14 bases between the two germline ends. CDR1 and CDR2 from the germline V gene are SEHNR and FQNEAQ (reference sequence). The CDR3 is 13 amino acids. The chain's CDR3 is CASTIFSLTEAFF. CDR3 bases: TGTGCCAGCACCATCTTCTCCTTAACTGAAGCTTTCTTT.

The gene calls are TRBV10-1 and TRBJ2-5; 8 bases align to TRBD2. Trimming removed 0 bases from V and 7 bases from J; junction bases left unmatched: 16. This CDR3 spans 18 amino acids. Germline CDR1 is WNHNN and CDR2 is SYGVQD (reference sequence). Here the CDR3 reads CASSESLPGLGTSGTQYF. In nucleotides, the CDR3 is TGCGCCAGCAGTGAGTCCCTCCCGGGACTAGGGACCTCCGGGACCCAGTACTTC.

The gene calls are TRBV27 and TRBJ2-5; D is possibly TRBD1 (6 bases). The germline CDR1 and CDR2 sequences are MNHEY and SMNVEV (reference sequence). There are 13 residues in the CDR3. V was trimmed by 3 bases and J by 5 bases, leaving 10 bases between them. CDR3 DNA sequence: TGTGCCAGCAGTTTGGCAGGGGACGAGACCCAGTACTTC. This translates into CASSLAGDETQYF.

CDR3 residues: CASSPGTGDQPQHF. The DNA of the CDR3 is TGTGCCAGCAGCCCGGGGACAGGGGATCAGCCCCAGCATTTT. V gene TRBV7-9 combines with J gene TRBJ1-5, with 10 nucleotides matching TRBD1. This CDR3 contains 14 residues. The V gene's germline CDR1 is SEHNR and CDR2 FQNEAQ (reference sequence). V lost 5 bases to trimming and J lost 5 bases; unmatched junction nucleotides: 3.

The chain joins TRBV11-3 to TRBJ2-4; D is uncertain. Trimming took 2 bases from V and 4 from J, leaving 9 bases between them. The CDR3 runs to 14 residues. Germline-derived CDR1 and CDR2 are SGHNT and YENEEA. The CDR3 DNA follows: TGTGCCAGCAGCTTATCGGGCCCGAAAAACATTCAGTACTTC. Protein sequence: CASSLSGPKNIQYF.

CDR3: CASSYSGGVGQPQHF. CDR3 DNA: TGTGCCAGCAGTTACTCAGGAGGGGTGGGTCAGCCCCAGCATTTT. The V gene is TRBV6-5, the J gene TRBJ1-5, with D perhaps matching TRBD1 (5 bases). The CDR3 runs to 15 residues. CDR1 MNHEY and CDR2 SVGAGI come from the germline V gene. The V end lost 0 bases, the J end lost 6 bases, and 12 bases lay between the germline ends.

The rearrangement uses TRBV11-2 and TRBJ1-2, with D possibly matching TRBD1 (6 bases). Germline V gives CDR1 SGHAT, CDR2 FQNNGV. V lost 6 bases to trimming and J lost 2 bases, with 13 bases between them. The CDR3 is made up of 14 amino acids. The CDR3 coding sequence is TGTGCCAGCAGTCATACAGGGACCAACTATGGCTACACCTTC. This translates into CASSHTGTNYGYTF.

The V call is TRBV5-1, the J call TRBJ1-2, with D maybe TRBD1 (6 bases). Germline loops: CDR1 SGHRS, CDR2 YFSETQ. V lost 2 bases and J lost 1, with 12 bases in between. This CDR3 is 15 amino acids long. CDR3 coding DNA: TGCGCCAGCAGCTTTGTATCGGACAGTAACTATGGCTACACCTTC. As protein: CASSFVSDSNYGYTF.

The chain links TRBV15 to TRBJ1-5; D gene ambiguous. V dropped 0 bases and J dropped 0 bases, with 6 bases sitting between them. CDR3 length: 15 residues. Germline CDR1 LNHNV, CDR2 YYDKDF (reference sequence). The CDR3, as DNA: TGTGCCACCAGCAGAGACAAATATAGCAATCAGCCCCAGCATTTT. Its translation: CATSRDKYSNQPQHF.

The V gene is TRBV15, the J gene TRBJ2-7, with 7 bases fitting TRBD1. Trimming cost V 0 bases and J 3 bases; bases outside gene matches: 5. Germline values: CDR1 LNHNV, CDR2 YYDKDF (reference sequence). The CDR3 spans 15 residues. DNA of the CDR3: TGTGCCACCAGCAGAGAGACAGGGCCAGGCTACGAGCAGTACTTC. It codes for CATSRETGPGYEQYF.

The V call is TRBV9, the J call TRBJ2-1; maybe TRBD2 (5 bases). This CDR3 has 13 residues. The ends were cut back, 0 bases at V and 9 bases at J, with 10 bases in the middle. Germline values: CDR1 SGDLS, CDR2 YYNGEE. CDR3 sequence: CASSVVFAGEQFF. DNA for the CDR3: TGTGCCAGCAGCGTAGTTTTCGCGGGTGAGCAGTTCTTC.

This clone was seen only a few times. The chain employs TRBV19 and TRBJ1-2; D is ambiguous. V gave up 3 bases and J gave up 2 bases, with 10 bases separating them. This CDR3 has 14 residues. Germline V lookup: CDR1 LNHDA, CDR2 SQIVND (reference sequence). The CDR3 nucleotides are TGTGCCAGTAGTATTAGTCATTTGAACTATGGCTACACCTTC. Translated: CASSISHLNYGYTF.

The chain combines TRBV7-9 with TRBJ2-5; no definite D call. Trimming removed 1 base at V and 4 bases at J, with 7 bases between. CDR1 is SEHNR, CDR2 FQNEAQ, per germline (reference sequence). The CDR3 sequence is 13 residues long. The CDR3 coding sequence is TGTGCCAGCAGCTTAGTCAGGCCAGAGACCCAGTACTTC. Amino acid sequence: CASSLVRPETQYF.

CDR3 DNA sequence: TGTGCCAGCAGTCGACTAGCGGGGAGGACCTACAATGAGCAGTTCTTC. This sequence encodes CASSRLAGRTYNEQFF. This chain uses TRBV9 with TRBJ2-1; 11 positions agree with TRBD2. V dropped 5 bases and J dropped 2; count of bases not matched to a gene: 6. The CDR3 is 16 residues long. Looked up from germline, CDR1 is SGDLS and CDR2 is YYNGEE.

This clone turned up a few times. The chain carries TRBV7-9 and TRBJ2-3, with a tentative D call TRBD1 (6 bases). Looked up from germline, CDR1 is SEHNR and CDR2 is FQNEAQ (reference sequence). The V and J ends lost 1 base and 6 bases respectively, with 8 bases between them. This CDR3 contains 13 residues. As DNA, the CDR3 is TGTGCCAGCAGCTTAGGCAGGGGTGATACGCAGTATTTT. Its translation: CASSLGRGDTQYF.

This clone was counted once. This chain uses TRBV5-1 with TRBJ2-5; 10 bases map to TRBD1. Germline loops: CDR1 SGHRS, CDR2 YFSETQ. The V gene end was trimmed by 4 bases and the J gene end by 7 bases; junction bases not matched to a gene: 10. This CDR3 has 15 residues. The CDR3 nucleotides are TGCGCCAGCAGCACCGCTGACAGGGGGCTAGGGACCCAGTACTTC. Its translation: CASSTADRGLGTQYF.

J is TRBJ1-1 and V is TRBV6-5; D is unclear. This CDR3 spans 13 amino acids. Germline V lookup: CDR1 MNHEY, CDR2 SVGAGI. The V end lost 2 bases, the J end lost 1 base, and 5 bases lay between the germline ends. CDR3 in DNA: TGTGCCAGCAGTTACCGGGGGAACACTGAAGCTTTCTTT. Translation: CASSYRGNTEAFF.

This chain joins TRBV4-1 and TRBJ2-3, with 8 bases lining up with TRBD1. Germline CDR1 is MGHRA and CDR2 is YSYEKL. Losses at the gene ends were 4 bases for V and 0 bases for J; bases not matched to a gene: 3. There are 15 residues in the CDR3. CDR3 loop: CASSLRQGSTDTQYF. CDR3 sequence (DNA): TGCGCCAGCAGCCTCCGACAGGGGAGCACAGATACGCAGTATTTT.